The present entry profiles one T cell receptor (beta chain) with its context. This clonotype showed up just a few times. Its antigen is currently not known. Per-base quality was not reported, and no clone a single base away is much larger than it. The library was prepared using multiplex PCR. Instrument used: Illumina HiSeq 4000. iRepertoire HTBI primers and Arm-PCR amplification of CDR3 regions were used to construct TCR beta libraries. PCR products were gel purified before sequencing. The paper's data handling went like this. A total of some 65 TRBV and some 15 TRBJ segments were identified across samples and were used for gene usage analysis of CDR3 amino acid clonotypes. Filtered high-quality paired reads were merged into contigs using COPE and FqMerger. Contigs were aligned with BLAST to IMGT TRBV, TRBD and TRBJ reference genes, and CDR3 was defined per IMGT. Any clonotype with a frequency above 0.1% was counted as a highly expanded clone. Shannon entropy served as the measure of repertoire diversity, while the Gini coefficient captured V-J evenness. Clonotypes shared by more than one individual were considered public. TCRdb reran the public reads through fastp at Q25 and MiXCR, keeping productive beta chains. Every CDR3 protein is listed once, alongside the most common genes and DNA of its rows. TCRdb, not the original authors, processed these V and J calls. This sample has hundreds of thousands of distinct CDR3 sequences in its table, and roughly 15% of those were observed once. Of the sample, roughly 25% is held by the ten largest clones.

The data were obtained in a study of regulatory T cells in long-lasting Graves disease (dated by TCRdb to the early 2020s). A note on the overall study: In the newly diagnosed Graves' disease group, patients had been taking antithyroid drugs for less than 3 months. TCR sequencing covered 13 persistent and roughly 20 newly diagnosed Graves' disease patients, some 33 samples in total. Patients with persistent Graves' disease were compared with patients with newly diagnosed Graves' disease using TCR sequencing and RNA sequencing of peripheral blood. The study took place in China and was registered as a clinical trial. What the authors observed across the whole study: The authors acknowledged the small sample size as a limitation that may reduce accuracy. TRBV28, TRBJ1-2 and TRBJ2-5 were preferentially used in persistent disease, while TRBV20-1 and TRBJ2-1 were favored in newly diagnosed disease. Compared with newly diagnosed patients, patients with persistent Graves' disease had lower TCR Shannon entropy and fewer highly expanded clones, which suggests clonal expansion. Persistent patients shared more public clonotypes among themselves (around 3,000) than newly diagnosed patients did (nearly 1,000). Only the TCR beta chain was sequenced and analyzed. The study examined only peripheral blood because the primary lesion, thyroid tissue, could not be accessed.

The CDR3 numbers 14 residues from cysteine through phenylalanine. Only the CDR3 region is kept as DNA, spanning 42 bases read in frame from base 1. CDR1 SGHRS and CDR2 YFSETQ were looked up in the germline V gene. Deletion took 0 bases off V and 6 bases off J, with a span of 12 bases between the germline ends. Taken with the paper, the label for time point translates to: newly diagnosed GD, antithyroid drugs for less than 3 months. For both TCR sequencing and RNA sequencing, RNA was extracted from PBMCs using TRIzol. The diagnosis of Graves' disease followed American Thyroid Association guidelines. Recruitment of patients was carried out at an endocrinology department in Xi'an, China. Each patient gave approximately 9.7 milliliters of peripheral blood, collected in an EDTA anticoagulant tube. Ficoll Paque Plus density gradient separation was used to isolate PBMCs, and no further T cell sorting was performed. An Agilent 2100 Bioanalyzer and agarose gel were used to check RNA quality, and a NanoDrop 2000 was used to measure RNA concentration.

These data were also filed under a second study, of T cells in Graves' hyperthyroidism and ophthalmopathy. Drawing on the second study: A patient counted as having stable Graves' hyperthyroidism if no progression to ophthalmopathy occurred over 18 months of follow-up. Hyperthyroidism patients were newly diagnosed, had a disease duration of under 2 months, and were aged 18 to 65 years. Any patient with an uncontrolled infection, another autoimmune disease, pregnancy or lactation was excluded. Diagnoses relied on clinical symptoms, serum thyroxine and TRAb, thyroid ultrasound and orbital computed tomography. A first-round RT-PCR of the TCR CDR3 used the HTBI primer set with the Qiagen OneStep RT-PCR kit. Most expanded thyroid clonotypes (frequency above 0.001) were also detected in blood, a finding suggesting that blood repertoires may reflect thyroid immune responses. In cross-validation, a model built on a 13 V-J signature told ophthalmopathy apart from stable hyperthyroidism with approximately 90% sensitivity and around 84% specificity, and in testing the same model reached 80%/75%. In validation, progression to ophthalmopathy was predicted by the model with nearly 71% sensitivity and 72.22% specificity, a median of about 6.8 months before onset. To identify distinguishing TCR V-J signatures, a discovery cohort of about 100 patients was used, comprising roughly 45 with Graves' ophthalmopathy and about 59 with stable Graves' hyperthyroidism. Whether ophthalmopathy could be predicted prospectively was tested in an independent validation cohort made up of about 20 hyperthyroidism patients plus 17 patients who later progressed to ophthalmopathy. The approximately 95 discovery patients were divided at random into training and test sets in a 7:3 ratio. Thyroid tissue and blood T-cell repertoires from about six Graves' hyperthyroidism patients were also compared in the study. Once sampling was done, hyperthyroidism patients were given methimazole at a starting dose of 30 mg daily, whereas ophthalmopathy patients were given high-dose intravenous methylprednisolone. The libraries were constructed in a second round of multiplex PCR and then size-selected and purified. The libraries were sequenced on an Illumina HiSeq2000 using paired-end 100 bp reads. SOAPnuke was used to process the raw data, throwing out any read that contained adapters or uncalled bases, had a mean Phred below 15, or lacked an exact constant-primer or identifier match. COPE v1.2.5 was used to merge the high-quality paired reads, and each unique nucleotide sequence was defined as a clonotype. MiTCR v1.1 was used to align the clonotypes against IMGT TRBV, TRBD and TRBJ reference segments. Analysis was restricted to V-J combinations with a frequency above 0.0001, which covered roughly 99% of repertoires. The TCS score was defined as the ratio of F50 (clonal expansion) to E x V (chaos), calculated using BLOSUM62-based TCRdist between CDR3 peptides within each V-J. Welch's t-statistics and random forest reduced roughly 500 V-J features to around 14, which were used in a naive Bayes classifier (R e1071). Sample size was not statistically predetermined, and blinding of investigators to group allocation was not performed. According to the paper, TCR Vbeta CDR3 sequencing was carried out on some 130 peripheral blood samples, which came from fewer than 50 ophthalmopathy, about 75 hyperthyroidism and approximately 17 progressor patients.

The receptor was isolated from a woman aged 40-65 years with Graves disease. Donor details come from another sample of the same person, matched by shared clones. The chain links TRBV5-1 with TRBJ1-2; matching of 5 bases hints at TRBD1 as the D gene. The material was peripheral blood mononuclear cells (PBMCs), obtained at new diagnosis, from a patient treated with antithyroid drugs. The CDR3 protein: CASSLGRASDGYTF. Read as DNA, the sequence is TGCGCCAGCAGCTTGGGCAGGGCCTCGGATGGCTACACCTTC.